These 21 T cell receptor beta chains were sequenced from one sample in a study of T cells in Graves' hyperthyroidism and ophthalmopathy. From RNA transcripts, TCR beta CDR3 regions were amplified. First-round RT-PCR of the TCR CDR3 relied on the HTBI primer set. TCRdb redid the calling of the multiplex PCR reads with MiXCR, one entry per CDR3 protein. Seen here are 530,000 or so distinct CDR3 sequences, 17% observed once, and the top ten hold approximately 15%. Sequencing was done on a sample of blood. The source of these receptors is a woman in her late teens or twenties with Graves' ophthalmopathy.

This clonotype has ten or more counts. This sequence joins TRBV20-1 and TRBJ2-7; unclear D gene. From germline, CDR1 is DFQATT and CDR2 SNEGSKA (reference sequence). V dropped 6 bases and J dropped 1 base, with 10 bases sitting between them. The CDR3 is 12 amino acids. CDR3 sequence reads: CSASVQSYEQYF. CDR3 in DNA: TGCAGTGCCAGCGTACAATCCTACGAGCAGTACTTC.

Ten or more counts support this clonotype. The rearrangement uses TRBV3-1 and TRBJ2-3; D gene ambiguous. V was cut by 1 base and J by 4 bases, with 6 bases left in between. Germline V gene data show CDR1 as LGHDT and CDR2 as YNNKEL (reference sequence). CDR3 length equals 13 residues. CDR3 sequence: CASSQVYADTQYF. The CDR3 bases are TGTGCCAGCAGCCAAGTGTACGCAGATACGCAGTATTTT.

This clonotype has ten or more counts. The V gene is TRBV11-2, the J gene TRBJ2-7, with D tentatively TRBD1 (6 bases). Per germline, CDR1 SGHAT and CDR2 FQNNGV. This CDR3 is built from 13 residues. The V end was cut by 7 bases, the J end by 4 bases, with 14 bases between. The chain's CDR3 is CASIGQPNYEQYF. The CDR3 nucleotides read TGTGCCAGCATCGGACAGCCAAATTACGAGCAGTACTTC.

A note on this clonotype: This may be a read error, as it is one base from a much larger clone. The CDR3: CASSPETGGGRPQHF. In DNA, the CDR3 is TGTGCCAGCAGCCCAGAGACAGGGGGCGGTCGGCCCCAGCATTTT. This chain connects TRBV7-8 to TRBJ1-5; 10 positions match TRBD1. The CDR3 spans 15 residues. Germline V gene lookup returns CDR1 SGHVS and CDR2 FQNEAQ. V trimming: 5 bases; J trimming: 9 bases; junction bases outside the gene matches: 10.

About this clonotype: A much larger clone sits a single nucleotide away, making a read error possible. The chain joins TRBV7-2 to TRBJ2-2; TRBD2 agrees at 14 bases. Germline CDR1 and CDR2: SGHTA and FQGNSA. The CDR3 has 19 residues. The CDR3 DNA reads TGTGCCAGCAGCCCAAGACTAGCGGGAGGGGACTCGAACGCCGGGGAGCTGTTTTTT. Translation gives CASSPRLAGGDSNAGELFF. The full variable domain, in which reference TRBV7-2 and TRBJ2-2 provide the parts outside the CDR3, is GAGVSQSPSNKVTEKGKDVELRCDPISGHTALYWYRQSLGQGLEFLIYFQGNSAPDKSGLPSDRFSAERTGGSVSTLTIQRTQQEDSAVYLCASSPRLAGGDSNAGELFFGEGSRLTVL.

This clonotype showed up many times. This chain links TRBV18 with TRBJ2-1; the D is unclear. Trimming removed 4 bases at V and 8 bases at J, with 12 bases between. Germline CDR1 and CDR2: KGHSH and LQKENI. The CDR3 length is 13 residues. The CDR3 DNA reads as TGTGCCAGCTCACTCCAGCAACGAGATGAGCAGTTCTTC. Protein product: CASSLQQRDEQFF.

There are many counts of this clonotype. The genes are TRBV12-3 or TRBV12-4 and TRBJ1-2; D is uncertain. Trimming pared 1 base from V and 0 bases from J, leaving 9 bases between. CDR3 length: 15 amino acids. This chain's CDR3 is CASSLDPGPNYGYTF. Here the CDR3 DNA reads TGTGCCAGCAGTTTAGACCCGGGTCCTAACTATGGCTACACCTTC.

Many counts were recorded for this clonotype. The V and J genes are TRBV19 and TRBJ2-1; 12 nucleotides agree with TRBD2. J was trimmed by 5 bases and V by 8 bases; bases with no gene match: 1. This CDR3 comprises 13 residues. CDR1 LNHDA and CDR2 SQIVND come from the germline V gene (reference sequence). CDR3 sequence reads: CASRTSGNNEQFF. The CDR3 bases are TGTGCCAGTCGGACTAGCGGGAACAATGAGCAGTTCTTC.

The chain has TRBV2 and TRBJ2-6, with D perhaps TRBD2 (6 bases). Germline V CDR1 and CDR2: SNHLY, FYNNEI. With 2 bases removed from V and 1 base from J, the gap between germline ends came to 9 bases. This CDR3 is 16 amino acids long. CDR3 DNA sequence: TGTGCCAGCAGTGAAAGCGGGCTGTCTGGGGCCAACGTCCTGACTTTC. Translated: CASSESGLSGANVLTF.

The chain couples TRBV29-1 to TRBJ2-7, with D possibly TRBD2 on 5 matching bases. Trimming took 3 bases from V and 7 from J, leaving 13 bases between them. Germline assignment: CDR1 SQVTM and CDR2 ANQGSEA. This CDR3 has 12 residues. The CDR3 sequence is CSVDSGDVEQYF. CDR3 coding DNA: TGCAGCGTTGATTCCGGGGATGTAGAGCAGTACTTC.

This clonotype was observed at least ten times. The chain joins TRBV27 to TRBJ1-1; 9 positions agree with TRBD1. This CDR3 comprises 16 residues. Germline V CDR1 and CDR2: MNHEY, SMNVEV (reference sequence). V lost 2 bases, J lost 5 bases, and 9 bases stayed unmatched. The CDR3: CASSLAQGALNTEAFF. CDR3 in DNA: TGTGCCAGCAGTTTAGCACAGGGGGCGCTTAATACTGAAGCTTTCTTT.

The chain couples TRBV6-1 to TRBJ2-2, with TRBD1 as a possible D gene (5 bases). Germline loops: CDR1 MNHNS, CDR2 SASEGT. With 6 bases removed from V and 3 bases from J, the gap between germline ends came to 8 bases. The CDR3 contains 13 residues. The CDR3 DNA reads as TGTGCCAGCAGGCAGGGTTACACCGGGGAGCTGTTTTTT. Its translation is CASRQGYTGELFF.

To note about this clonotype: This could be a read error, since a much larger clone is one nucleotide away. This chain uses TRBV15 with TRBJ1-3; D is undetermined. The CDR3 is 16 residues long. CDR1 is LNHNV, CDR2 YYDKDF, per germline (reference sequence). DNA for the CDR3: TGTGCCACCAGCAGAGATATTAGAGTCTCTGGAAACACCATATCTTTT. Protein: CATSRDIRVSGNTISF.

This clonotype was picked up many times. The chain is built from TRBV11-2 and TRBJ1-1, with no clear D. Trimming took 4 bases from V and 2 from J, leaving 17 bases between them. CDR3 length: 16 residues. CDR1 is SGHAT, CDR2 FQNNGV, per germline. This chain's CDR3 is CASSSPYAETNTEAFF. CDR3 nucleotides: TGTGCCAGCAGCTCTCCATACGCGGAAACCAACACTGAAGCTTTCTTT. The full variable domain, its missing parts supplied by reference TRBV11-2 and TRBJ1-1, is EAGVAQSPRYKIIEKRQSVAFWCNPISGHATLYWYQQILGQGPKLLIQFQNNGVVDDSQLPKDRFSAERLKGVDSTLKIQPAKLEDSAVYLCASSSPYAETNTEAFFGQGTRLTVV.

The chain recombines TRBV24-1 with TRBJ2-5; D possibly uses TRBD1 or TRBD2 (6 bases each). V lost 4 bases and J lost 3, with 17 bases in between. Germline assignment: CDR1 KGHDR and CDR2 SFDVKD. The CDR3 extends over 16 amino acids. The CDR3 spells CATSEPRGRVEETQYF. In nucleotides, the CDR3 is TGTGCCACCAGTGAGCCACGGGGGCGGGTTGAAGAGACCCAGTACTTC.

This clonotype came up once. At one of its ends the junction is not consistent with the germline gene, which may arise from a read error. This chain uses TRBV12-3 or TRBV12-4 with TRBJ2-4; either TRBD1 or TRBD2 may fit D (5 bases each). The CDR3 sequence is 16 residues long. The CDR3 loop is CASSLAAFGTKNIQHF. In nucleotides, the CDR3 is TGTGCCAGCAGTTTAGCCGCTTTCGGGACCAAAAACATTCAGCACTTC.

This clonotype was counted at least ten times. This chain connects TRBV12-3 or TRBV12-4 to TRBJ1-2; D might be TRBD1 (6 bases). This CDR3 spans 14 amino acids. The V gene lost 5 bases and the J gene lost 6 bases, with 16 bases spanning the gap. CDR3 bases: TGTGCCAGCAGTCCAGGGGCCCTCGCCCATGGCTACACCTTC. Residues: CASSPGALAHGYTF.

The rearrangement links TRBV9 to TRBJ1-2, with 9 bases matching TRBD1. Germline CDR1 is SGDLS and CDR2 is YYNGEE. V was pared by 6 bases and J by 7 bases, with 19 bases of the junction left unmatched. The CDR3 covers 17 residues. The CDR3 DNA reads TGTGCCAGCACCCCAACCGGGACAGGGTCCCATAGATTTGGCTACACCTTC. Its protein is CASTPTGTGSHRFGYTF.

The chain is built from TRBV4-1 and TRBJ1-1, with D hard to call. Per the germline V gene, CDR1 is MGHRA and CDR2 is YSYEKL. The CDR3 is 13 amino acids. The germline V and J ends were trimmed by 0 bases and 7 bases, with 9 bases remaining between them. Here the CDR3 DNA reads TGCGCCAGCAGCCAAGATGAAAGAGATGAAGCTTTCTTT. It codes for CASSQDERDEAFF.

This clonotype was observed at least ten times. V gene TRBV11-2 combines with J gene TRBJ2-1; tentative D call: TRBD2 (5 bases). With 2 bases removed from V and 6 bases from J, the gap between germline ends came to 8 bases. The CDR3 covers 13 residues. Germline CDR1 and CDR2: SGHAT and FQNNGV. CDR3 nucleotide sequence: TGTGCCAGCAGCTTATTAGGACTCAATGAGCAGTTCTTC. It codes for CASSLLGLNEQFF.

The CDR3 DNA reads TGTGCCAGCAGCCCTTGGGGCAGCACCTACGAGCAGTACTTC. It translates to CASSPWGSTYEQYF. V usage is TRBV9 and J usage is TRBJ2-7; the D gene is possibly TRBD1 (5 bases). V was pared by 4 bases and J by 2 bases, with 13 bases between. This CDR3 spans 14 amino acids. Germline CDR1 SGDLS, CDR2 YYNGEE. Full variable domain (missing parts from reference TRBV9 and TRBJ2-7): DSGVTQTPKHLITATGQRVTLRCSPRSGDLSVYWYQQSLDQGLQFLIQYYNGEERAKGNILERFSAQQFPDLHSELNLSSLELGDSALYFCASSPWGSTYEQYFGPGTRLTVT.